This TCR beta chain appears in the sequencing data of a study of cytomegalovirus exposure and HLA in healthy donors (TCRdb year 2017). About the study as a whole: According to an earlier analysis of 550 to 750 of the donors, roughly 180 million T cells yielded roughly 100 million unique TCR beta sequences and 276 Gb of sequence data. High-throughput TCR immunosequencing, statistical association of individual TCRs with disease status, and machine learning were combined to predict cytomegalovirus infection status. To decide whether each TCR beta V gene segment behaved as functional or pseudogenic, an earlier analysis of some 600 of the donors relied on high-throughput TCR beta sequencing. Among 398 genotyped donors of the cohort, an average of about 240,000 unique TCR beta nucleotide sequences were sequenced per donor, about a sixth of them non-productive. The number of donors typed differed by locus, with about 629-640 for A, B, C, DRB1 and DQB1, roughly 520 for DQA1, nearly 610 for DPA1, and approximately 470 for DPB1. The study was designed to test whether signatures of past pathogen exposure could be identified by cataloging public T cell receptors. Of the 398 genotyped donors, roughly 80% fell in the genetic ancestry cluster associated with self-reported Caucasian donors. In a later genetic analysis, genome-wide SNP genotypes for about 60% of the 666 donors were used, and that subset was treated as a discovery cohort. The later analysis used no new phenotypic data to find candidate immune exposures, relying instead on TCR beta sequences and their occurrence across donors. Donor age, sex, ethnicity and CMV serostatus were compiled together with the repertoire data. A later analysis re-examined previously published TCR beta repertoires from more than 600 donors and added high-resolution HLA genotyping to investigate patterns of TCR occurrence. A separate validation cohort of some 130 different subjects was used in addition to the roughly 720-subject first cohort. The study profiled the T cell repertoires of 500 to 800 subjects by immunosequencing and related them to cytomegalovirus serostatus. Roughly 300 gigabases of sequencing data and 78 million or so unique TCR sequences were included in an early release covering several hundred HLA-typed donors. Class I and class II HLA loci were covered by the typing at four-digit resolution. Every repertoire in the discovery cohort had been generated on one and the same sequencing platform. Roughly 5 DR-DQ haplotypes were handled as single units for association and clustering because linkage in the cohort was strong. Summary of the overall study and its limitations: Some IMGT-functional V segments, including TRBV6-2 and TRBV6-3, could not be told apart with the 87-base-pair reads, so those segments were excluded. Linkage disequilibrium might explain the correlated functional status among segregating V segments, but an unknown experimental factor could not be excluded. Roughly uniform sequencing depth across donors was assumed in presence/absence analyses, although this assumption may not hold. Across donors, most TCR sequences were observed very rarely, whereas some public TCRs were present in many individuals. A cluster of highly shared sequence variants was judged likely to represent a technical artifact of the sequencing pipeline. In the study, approximately 160 TCR beta chains were listed as associated with cytomegalovirus. HLA typing was unavailable for some donors at each locus, so association tests used only the typed subset. Specific HLA alleles were associated with 16,951 TCR beta sequences at a false discovery rate of 0.05 in a later analysis. Because counts were too low, seventeen rarely observed V segments, including chromosome 9 orphons, were left out of the earlier analysis of roughly 600 of the donors. Most CMV-associated TCR beta chains appeared to be HLA-restricted in a later analysis, and the HLA associations seemed to be driven largely by CMV exposure. A further reported finding was that TCR beta sequences accurately predicted the HLA-A and HLA-B alleles for most subjects in the first cohort. In an earlier analysis of some 500 of the donors, most TCR beta V segments were observed in productive rearrangements about 87% or about 30% of the time, broadly matching IMGT annotations. In both the original and validation cohorts, the classifier was reported to diagnose cytomegalovirus status with high specificity and sensitivity. For the cohort, immune exposure information was limited to CMV serostatus. A few of the identified cytomegalovirus-associated TCR beta chains were confirmed in vitro to be specific for cytomegalovirus antigens. In a later analysis, the rate of TCR association differed among HLA loci, with DRB1 alleles having the most associated TCRs and HLA-C alleles having the fewest. Compared with the approximately 670-donor mean, donors in an Asian-associated ancestry cluster had fewer N-insertions in productive TCRs, according to a later genetic analysis. In a later genetic analysis, a missense DCLRE1C variant was associated with V-gene and J-gene trimming of TCR beta chains, and the association was replicated in an independent cohort. When HLA alleles, especially DR and DQ, strongly co-occurred, attributing TCR associations to individual alleles was difficult. A later analysis reported that several top co-occurrence clusters appeared linked to parvovirus B19, influenza, CMV and Epstein-Barr virus. The authors suggested that the approach could potentially be generalized to other disease states and immunological phenotypes. Compared with equally common non-associated chains, HLA-associated TCR beta chains in a later analysis were more clonally expanded and had lower generation probabilities. Only TCR beta chains were sequenced in this cohort, and the absence of alpha or paired-chain data limited detectable features.

The cohort was made up of 500 to 850 healthy bone marrow donors. At the time of sampling, every cohort member was nominally healthy, though immune exposures that went unrecorded were likely present. The donor was CMV seropositive and belonged to the group of around 300 seropositive cohort members. A peripheral blood sample was collected from each donor, and TCR beta sequencing was performed on peripheral blood mononuclear cells. The Qiagen DNeasy Blood Extraction Kit was used to extract genomic DNA from the blood cell samples. The protocol used for the library was the immunoSEQ multiplex PCR assay. The multiplex PCR relied on a mix of 60 forward primers for TCR Vbeta segments and 13 reverse primers for TCR Jbeta segments. A multiplex PCR assay on genomic DNA amplified the CDR3 region of rearranged TCR beta genes. The amplified TCR beta libraries were sequenced on the Illumina HiSeq System as 87-base-pair reads. For the original study's pipeline: A later analysis tallied 70 million to 100 million unique TCR beta chains across the 700 or so repertoires, and approximately 11 million of those chains were shared by two or more donors. To remove PCR and sequencing errors, raw reads were error-corrected and collapsed into unique sequences using a nearest-neighbor algorithm that merged closely related sequences. CDR3 sequences were aligned to IMGT reference sequences to assign V, D and J gene segments. For a sequence to be retained, at least a six-nucleotide match to both a V gene segment and a J gene segment was required. A rearrangement counted as productive if the CDR3 had no stop codons and remained in frame with V and J, and every other rearrangement counted as non-productive. CDR3 was defined according to IMGT convention as the region running from the second conserved V-encoded cysteine to the conserved J-encoded phenylalanine. The earlier analysis of 500 to 650 of the donors excluded any sequence lacking an unambiguous match to a single V gene segment. An earlier analysis of over 450 of the donors classified V segments as functional when productive rearrangements were above 56.7% and as segregating when the standard deviation between donors was above 5%. A statistical classification framework was built to diagnose cytomegalovirus status from the catalog of TCR beta chain sequences. V and J gene assignment, in a later analysis, came from comparing TCR nucleotide sequences with IMGT/GENE-DB human TR gene sequences. A later analysis assigned CDR3 sequences and most-parsimonious VDJ recombination scenarios with the TCRdist pipeline. A later analysis defined each TCR beta chain by its CDR3 amino acid sequence plus V-gene family, and excluded reads lacking a unique V-gene family. In a later analysis, 450 to 600 highly shared, low-generation-probability nucleotide sequences were removed to address suspected cross-contamination and a sequencing artifact. In a later analysis, a clonal expansion index for each public chain was calculated from normalized within-repertoire ranks of inferred template counts. Generation probabilities in a later analysis came from a VDJ recombination model fitted to out-of-frame rearrangements, and those results were checked against IGoR. A later analysis scored TCR-TCR, TCR-HLA and TCR-CMV co-occurrence with hypergeometric tests, applying a repertoire-size bias correction to TCR pairs. To estimate false discovery rates, a later analysis permuted the HLA or CMV assignments 20 times. In a later analysis, co-occurring TCRs were grouped using DBSCAN, with TCRdist sequence similarity added in when clustering inside HLA-allele-positive subsets. For co-occurrence clustering, repertoires with fewer than 30,000 or more than 120,000 public chains were excluded, along with 5 or 6 repertoires with anomalous nucleotide sharing. The table comes from immuneACCESS by way of TCRdb, which keeps in-frame sequences with V and J called. Part of the clones is missing from these tables; in studies checked, under half for an unresolved V gene and the rest for unknown reasons. The D gene and trimming were derived from the DNA, and the V and J assignments and clone size from that table. Across this sample there are 80,000 or so clones, with 70% to 85% seen only once. Around 3% of the sample belongs to the ten largest clones.

A word on this clone: The target of this receptor is not known. The record has no base qualities; no much larger clone is one base away.

CDR1 and CDR2 were assigned from the germline V gene as SGHDT and YYEEEE. The CDR3 runs 19 amino acids, cysteine and phenylalanine included. The DNA shown is the 57-base CDR3, in frame from base 1. At the junction V is shortened by 1 base and J by 5 bases; bases outside the gene matches: 18. Material: PBMCs. The clonotype was recovered from a middle-aged man in good health and CMV-seropositive. The chain is encoded by TRBV5-6 joined to TRBJ2-5; TRBD2 matches 9 bases in the middle. The DNA sequence is TGTGCCAGCAGCTTGCCGGGACTAGCTGAATTAGAAGTCGCGGAGACCCAGTACTTC. The resulting protein is CASSLPGLAELEVAETQYF. Outside the CDR3, residues come from the reference TRBV5-6 and TRBJ2-5 proteins, so the full variable domain is: DAGVTQSPTHLIKTRGQQVTLRCSPKSGHDTVSWYQQALGQGPQFIFQYYEEEERQRGNFPDRFSGHQFPNYSSELNVNALLLGDSALYLCASSLPGLAELEVAETQYFGPGTRLLVL.